Listed here are 17 T cell receptor beta chains from one sample, sequenced in a study of blood T cell repertoires in COVID-19. Clones were sequenced by immunoSEQ multiplex PCR, and TCRdb holds only the in-frame ones, with some missing. The sample shows under 250,000 clones, around 80% of them seen only once. The specimen was peripheral blood. The receptors come from a man aged 45-65 years with active or convalescent COVID-19.

Here the CDR3 DNA reads TGTGCCAGCAGCTTATTGGAGGGGCGGGGGTACACTGAAGCTTTCTTT. Translation gives CASSLLEGRGYTEAFF. This chain links TRBV7-8 with TRBJ1-1; D perhaps matches TRBD1 (5 bases). Looked up from germline, CDR1 is SGHVS and CDR2 is FQNEAQ. The CDR3 runs to 16 residues. V lost 2 bases, J lost 3 bases, and 16 bases lay in between.

V is TRBV7-2 and J is TRBJ2-7; 7 bases match TRBD1. The V and J ends lost 0 bases and 0 bases, in that order; junction bases with no gene match: 2. CDR3 length: 15 amino acids. Germline CDR1 SGHTA, CDR2 FQGNSA. The CDR3 sequence is CASSLAGDSSYEQYF. The CDR3 nucleotides are TGTGCCAGCAGCTTAGCCGGGGACAGCTCCTACGAGCAGTACTTC.

The chain carries TRBV28 and TRBJ1-2, with D hard to call. This CDR3 spans 15 amino acids. Germline loops: CDR1 MDHEN, CDR2 SYDVKM. V lost 7 bases and J lost 4, with 19 bases in between. The CDR3 loop reads CASTVPGRSGYGYTF. The CDR3 DNA is TGTGCCAGCACCGTACCGGGTCGGTCGGGCTATGGCTACACCTTC.

This rearrangement joins TRBV7-2 to TRBJ1-2; 7 bases map to TRBD1. V shed 7 bases, J shed 4 bases, and the junction held 12 bases outside the gene matches. Germline V lookup: CDR1 SGHTA, CDR2 FQGNSA. This CDR3 is built from 15 residues. The CDR3 DNA follows: TGTGCCAGCACCTTCAGTCACAGGGGCCCCTATGGCTACACCTTC. Translation gives CASTFSHRGPYGYTF.

The chain has TRBV25-1 and TRBJ2-3, with a weak D call TRBD2 (6 bases). V lost 4 bases and J lost 6, with 17 bases in between. The CDR3 has 15 amino acids. CDR1 is MGHDK and CDR2 is SYGVNS in the germline V gene. The CDR3 spells CASSVGTSSKDTQYF. The CDR3 DNA is TGTGCCAGCAGTGTCGGGACTTCATCCAAGGATACGCAGTATTTT.

The J gene is TRBJ2-7, the V gene TRBV15; 9 bases align to TRBD2. This CDR3 has 17 amino acids. Trimming cost V 0 bases and J 9 bases; bases outside gene matches: 15. Germline V gene data show CDR1 as LNHNV and CDR2 as YYDKDF (reference sequence). CDR3 residues: CATSREALAGVTFGQYF. DNA of the CDR3: TGTGCCACCAGCAGAGAGGCACTAGCGGGCGTAACTTTCGGGCAGTACTTC.

The chain has TRBV11-2 and TRBJ2-7; the D gene is possibly TRBD2 (5 bases). This CDR3 spans 16 amino acids. Trimming shortened V by 1 base and J by 3 bases, and 16 bases separated the two germline ends. Germline V CDR1 and CDR2: SGHAT, FQNNGV. Here the CDR3 DNA reads TGTGCCAGCAGCTTAGCCTTCGGACTTTCCCACTACGAGCAGTACTTC. Translation gives CASSLAFGLSHYEQYF.

This chain joins TRBV24-1 and TRBJ2-5; TRBD2 aligns across 12 bases. V shed 2 bases and J 0 bases; nucleotides not matched to a gene: 3. From germline, CDR1 is KGHDR and CDR2 SFDVKD. The CDR3 runs 17 residues. The CDR3 bases are TGTGCCACCAGTGATTACCGGACTAGCGGGAACCAAGAGACCCAGTACTTC. Translated: CATSDYRTSGNQETQYF.

This chain joins TRBV6-5 and TRBJ1-2; D gene ambiguous. V shed 8 bases and J shed 1 base, with 11 bases lying between them. The CDR3 runs to 13 residues. Germline V gene lookup returns CDR1 MNHEY and CDR2 SVGAGI. The CDR3 DNA sequence: TGTGCCAGCCGGGAGGCGATTAACTATGGCTACACCTTC. Encoded protein: CASREAINYGYTF.

This clone was found once. The chain uses TRBV7-6 and TRBJ1-3, with D perhaps matching TRBD1 (5 bases). Trimming took 3 bases from V and 2 from J, leaving 17 bases between them. Germline values: CDR1 SGHVS, CDR2 FNYEAQ. The CDR3 is made up of 17 amino acids. The CDR3 coding sequence is TGTGCCAGCAGCTTCGGAACCGCTAGGGGCACTGGAAACACCATATATTTT. Protein: CASSFGTARGTGNTIYF.

This clone appeared a few times. The V and J genes are TRBV5-4 and TRBJ2-5, with D possibly TRBD1 on 5 matching bases. V gave up 0 bases and J gave up 3 bases, with 12 bases separating them. The CDR3 totals 15 residues. CDR1 is SGHNT, CDR2 YYREEE, per germline (reference sequence). This CDR3 reads CASSLEWGREETQYF. CDR3 sequence (DNA): TGTGCCAGCAGCTTGGAATGGGGCAGGGAAGAGACCCAGTACTTC.

The chain links TRBV5-1 to TRBJ2-1, with TRBD2 matching 9 bases. V lost 0 bases to trimming and J lost 5 bases; unmatched junction nucleotides: 9. This CDR3 is built from 17 residues. The germline gives CDR1 SGHRS, CDR2 YFSETQ. The CDR3 loop is CASSLEAGGPYDNEQFF. The DNA of the CDR3 is TGCGCCAGCAGCTTGGAGGCGGGAGGGCCTTACGACAATGAGCAGTTCTTC. Supplemented by reference TRBV5-1 and TRBJ2-1, the full variable domain reads KAGVTQTPRYLIKTRGQQVTLSCSPISGHRSVSWYQQTPGQGLQFLFEYFSETQRNKGNFPGRFSGRQFSNSRSEMNVSTLELGDSALYLCASSLEAGGPYDNEQFFGPGTRLTVL.

This chain connects TRBV11-3 to TRBJ2-2, with TRBD1 matching 9 bases. Trimming at V came to 5 bases and at J to 7 bases, leaving 8 bases not matched to a gene. Germline loops: CDR1 SGHNT, CDR2 YENEEA. CDR3 size: 15 residues. The CDR3 DNA reads TGTGCCAGCAGCGGCCGGGACAGGGACCACGGGGAGCTGTTTTTT. It yields the protein CASSGRDRDHGELFF. Supplemented by reference TRBV11-3 and TRBJ2-2, the full variable domain reads EAGVVQSPRYKIIEKKQPVAFWCNPISGHNTLYWYLQNLGQGPELLIRYENEEAVDDSQLPKDRFSAERLKGVDSTLKIQPAELGDSAVYLCASSGRDRDHGELFFGEGSRLTVL.

In its sample, this clone was seen once. The genes are TRBV9 and TRBJ2-2, with 7 nucleotides matching TRBD1. The V segment lost 4 bases and the J segment 2 bases; nucleotides outside the gene matches: 8. This CDR3 is 16 amino acids long. Germline V lookup: CDR1 SGDLS, CDR2 YYNGEE. In DNA form, the CDR3 reads TGTGCCAGCAGCCCGAAGGACAGGATTAACACCGGGGAGCTGTTTTTT. As protein: CASSPKDRINTGELFF.

Points on this clone: The same CDR3 can be traced to other DNA sequences in this sample. The chain is built from TRBV5-6 and TRBJ2-5; 8 bases match TRBD1. Germline CDR1 and CDR2: SGHDT and YYEEEE. CDR3 length equals 14 residues. With 4 bases clipped from V and 2 bases from J, the junction kept 4 bases outside the gene matches. The CDR3 DNA reads as TGTGCCAGCAGCAGAGGACAGGGACAAGAGACCCAGTACTTC. Translation: CASSRGQGQETQYF.

This clone was recorded only once. This sequence joins TRBV29-1 and TRBJ2-1, with a tentative D call TRBD2 (5 bases). Germline V lookup: CDR1 SQVTM, CDR2 ANQGSEA. V lost 7 bases and J lost 5, with 24 bases in between. The CDR3 is 16 amino acids. The CDR3 region has the DNA TGCAGCGCTCTCTCCTGGGCGTCGCAAGCGGACAATGAGCAGTTCTTC. This sequence encodes CSALSWASQADNEQFF.

The J gene is TRBJ1-1, the V gene TRBV18; TRBD1 matches at 8 bases. Germline CDR1 and CDR2: KGHSH and LQKENI. The CDR3 runs to 13 residues. V was clipped by 7 bases and J by 0 bases; unmatched bases: 1. In nucleotides, the CDR3 is TGTGCCAGCTTGGGACAGGTGAACACTGAAGCTTTCTTT. It encodes CASLGQVNTEAFF.